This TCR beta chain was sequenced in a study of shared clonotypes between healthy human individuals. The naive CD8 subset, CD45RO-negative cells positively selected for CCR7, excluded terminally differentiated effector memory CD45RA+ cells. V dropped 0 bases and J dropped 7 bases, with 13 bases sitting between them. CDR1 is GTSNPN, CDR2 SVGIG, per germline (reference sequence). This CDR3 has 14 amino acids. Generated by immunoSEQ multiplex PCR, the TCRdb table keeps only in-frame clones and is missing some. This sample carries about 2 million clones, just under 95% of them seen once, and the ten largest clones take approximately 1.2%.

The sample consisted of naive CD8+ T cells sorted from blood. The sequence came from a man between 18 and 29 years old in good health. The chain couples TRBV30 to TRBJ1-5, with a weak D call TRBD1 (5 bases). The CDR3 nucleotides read TGTGCCTGGAGTGTGGGGCAGGAGGACCAGCCCCAGCATTTT. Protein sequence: CAWSVGQEDQPQHF.